This is a list of T cell receptor beta chains from one sample in a study of T cell responses to AZD1222 COVID-19 vaccine. Using immunoSEQ multiplex PCR, the repertoire was profiled, and TCRdb retains in-frame clones only, with some absent. The table includes about 140,000 clones, over 75% detected once. The sample was peripheral blood, taken on day 0 of AZD1222 vaccination. These receptors all come from an adult in good health. The CDR3 runs from the conserved cysteine through the conserved F or W. Fields, in order: clone size, V gene, D gene, J gene, CDR3 protein, CDR3 DNA. A D gene is named only where the DNA matches it firmly. The size entry is marked missing in some rows and otherwise reads once, few, many or a size class.

clone_size: NA
v_call: TRBV4-1
d_call: TRBD2
j_call: TRBJ2-5
cdr3_aa: CASSQGLAGGWETQYF
cdr3_nt: TGCGCCAGCAGCCAAGGTCTAGCGGGAGGGTGGGAGACCCAGTACTTC

clone_size: once
v_call: TRBV4-2
d_call: NA
j_call: TRBJ1-1
cdr3_aa: CASSQDRAGMNTEAFF
cdr3_nt: TGTGCCAGCAGCCAAGATCGGGCAGGGATGAACACTGAAGCTTTCTTT

clone_size: NA
v_call: TRBV5-4
d_call: NA
j_call: TRBJ2-2
cdr3_aa: CASRPYGVVSGELFF
cdr3_nt: TGTGCCAGCAGACCTTATGGGGTAGTGAGCGGGGAGCTGTTTTTT

clone_size: NA
v_call: TRBV7-8
d_call: NA
j_call: TRBJ1-5
cdr3_aa: CASSLASGGNQPQHF
cdr3_nt: TGTGCCAGCAGCTTAGCTTCAGGGGGCAATCAGCCCCAGCATTTT

clone_size: NA
v_call: TRBV4-1
d_call: NA
j_call: TRBJ2-2
cdr3_aa: CASSQERDSGELFF
cdr3_nt: TGCGCCAGCAGCCAAGAGCGGGACTCGGGGGAGCTGTTTTTT

clone_size: NA
v_call: TRBV11-2
d_call: NA
j_call: TRBJ2-7
cdr3_aa: CASSGGQAHHEQYF
cdr3_nt: TGTGCCAGCAGCGGTGGACAAGCGCATCACGAGCAGTACTTC

clone_size: NA
v_call: TRBV2
d_call: TRBD2
j_call: TRBJ2-3
cdr3_aa: CASSDWASGDADTQYF
cdr3_nt: TGTGCCAGCAGTGATTGGGCTAGCGGGGATGCAGATACGCAGTATTTT

clone_size: NA
v_call: TRBV7-8
d_call: TRBD2
j_call: TRBJ2-3
cdr3_aa: CASSFGGGLADTQYF
cdr3_nt: TGTGCCAGCAGCTTTGGTGGGGGACTAGCGGATACGCAGTATTTT

clone_size: NA
v_call: TRBV16
d_call: NA
j_call: TRBJ1-2
cdr3_aa: CATISGANYGYTF
cdr3_nt: TGTGCCACCATCTCCGGGGCCAACTATGGCTACACCTTC

clone_size: once
v_call: TRBV7-3
d_call: NA
j_call: TRBJ2-2
cdr3_aa: CASSPENTGELFF
cdr3_nt: TGTGCCAGCAGCCCGGAGAACACCGGGGAGCTGTTTTTT

clone_size: few
v_call: TRBV3-1/TRBV3-2
d_call: TRBD1
j_call: TRBJ1-6
cdr3_aa: CASSHRQGVSPLHF
cdr3_nt: TGTGCCAGCAGCCACCGACAGGGTGTCTCACCCCTCCACTTT

clone_size: NA
v_call: TRBV11-1
d_call: NA
j_call: TRBJ2-1
cdr3_aa: CASSLVLAGAYNEQFF
cdr3_nt: TGTGCCAGCAGCTTAGTTTTGGCGGGGGCGTACAATGAGCAGTTCTTC

clone_size: NA
v_call: TRBV7-2
d_call: NA
j_call: TRBJ2-1
cdr3_aa: CASSPRLGQQGNEQFF
cdr3_nt: TGTGCCAGCAGCCCCAGGTTAGGCCAGCAAGGCAATGAGCAGTTCTTC

clone_size: NA
v_call: TRBV6-5
d_call: NA
j_call: TRBJ1-3
cdr3_aa: CASSYSVNSGNTIYF
cdr3_nt: TGTGCCAGCAGTTACTCGGTGAACTCTGGAAACACCATATATTTT

clone_size: NA
v_call: TRBV5-4
d_call: NA
j_call: TRBJ1-3
cdr3_aa: CASSLAGGWSGNTIYF
cdr3_nt: TGTGCCAGCAGCTTGGCTGGAGGGTGGTCTGGAAACACCATATATTTT

clone_size: NA
v_call: TRBV10-3
d_call: NA
j_call: TRBJ1-1
cdr3_aa: CAISETEMNTEAFF
cdr3_nt: TGTGCCATCAGCGAGACAGAGATGAACACTGAAGCTTTCTTT

clone_size: NA
v_call: TRBV7-9
d_call: NA
j_call: TRBJ1-2
cdr3_aa: CASSLGGFYGYTF
cdr3_nt: TGTGCCAGCAGCTTAGGGGGGTTCTATGGCTACACCTTC

clone_size: NA
v_call: TRBV6-1
d_call: TRBD2
j_call: TRBJ2-4
cdr3_aa: CASSEVLGLAGVINIQYF
cdr3_nt: TGTGCCAGCAGTGAGGTCCTTGGGCTAGCGGGAGTGATTAACATTCAGTACTTC

clone_size: NA
v_call: TRBV2
d_call: NA
j_call: TRBJ2-2
cdr3_aa: CAGIVENTGELFF
cdr3_nt: TGTGCCGGAATTGTTGAAAACACCGGGGAGCTGTTTTTT

clone_size: NA
v_call: TRBV2
d_call: NA
j_call: TRBJ2-7
cdr3_aa: CASSEGRKGVYEQYF
cdr3_nt: TGTGCCAGCAGTGAAGGTCGAAAGGGGGTCTACGAGCAGTACTTC

clone_size: NA
v_call: TRBV7-8
d_call: NA
j_call: TRBJ1-4
cdr3_aa: CASSLARPVVETNEKLFF
cdr3_nt: TGTGCCAGCAGCTTAGCGAGGCCCGTAGTTGAAACTAATGAAAAACTGTTTTTT

clone_size: once
v_call: TRBV7-2
d_call: NA
j_call: TRBJ2-7
cdr3_aa: CASSLGAGANYEQYF
cdr3_nt: TGTGCCAGCAGCTTAGGGGCGGGGGCCAACTACGAGCAGTACTTC

clone_size: NA
v_call: TRBV5-1
d_call: TRBD1
j_call: TRBJ1-1
cdr3_aa: CASSFGTGNTEAFF
cdr3_nt: TGCGCCAGCAGCTTCGGGACAGGGAACACTGAAGCTTTCTTT

clone_size: NA
v_call: TRBV7-8
d_call: TRBD2
j_call: TRBJ2-7
cdr3_aa: CASRTPLAGGSLLGEQYF
cdr3_nt: TGTGCCAGCAGGACCCCGCTAGCGGGAGGTTCTCTCCTCGGCGAGCAGTACTTC

clone_size: NA
v_call: TRBV19
d_call: NA
j_call: TRBJ1-2
cdr3_aa: CASRLSPDYGYTF
cdr3_nt: TGTGCCAGTAGGCTTTCCCCGGACTATGGCTACACCTTC

clone_size: NA
v_call: TRBV5-1
d_call: NA
j_call: TRBJ1-1
cdr3_aa: CASSLDMNTEAFF
cdr3_nt: TGCGCCAGCAGCTTGGATATGAACACTGAAGCTTTCTTT

clone_size: once
v_call: TRBV20-1
d_call: NA
j_call: TRBJ2-1
cdr3_aa: CSGGFYNEQFF
cdr3_nt: TGCAGTGGGGGGTTCTACAATGAGCAGTTCTTC

clone_size: once
v_call: TRBV28
d_call: NA
j_call: TRBJ2-7
cdr3_aa: CASSPDPSYEQYF
cdr3_nt: TGTGCCAGCAGCCCAGACCCATCCTACGAGCAGTACTTC

clone_size: few
v_call: TRBV16
d_call: TRBD1
j_call: TRBJ2-4
cdr3_aa: CASSLTGVVKNIQYF
cdr3_nt: TGTGCCAGCAGCCTTACAGGGGTGGTCAAAAACATTCAGTACTTC